The T cell receptor beta chain under discussion was sequenced for a study of blood T cells in healthy people across ages. Overall study results and limits: Diversity estimates drawn from one million T cells were deemed underestimates.

Next came a second PCR, run for roughly 6 to 11 cycles, which used a sample-barcoded 5' primer along with a J-beta primer mix. TCRdb re-derived calls from the 5' RACE reads in MiXCR, one entry per CDR3 protein. Among approximately 800,000 distinct CDR3 sequences, approximately 35% were seen once, and the ten largest hold around 13%. Per germline, CDR1 LGHDT and CDR2 YNNKEL (reference sequence). V lost 8 bases, J lost 5 bases, and 15 bases lay in between. CDR3 length equals 13 residues. As for this clonotype: As yet, its antigen is unknown.

The sequenced material came from blood. The V gene is TRBV3-1, the J gene TRBJ2-5; D is unresolved. This TCR was sampled from a man aged 18 to 30 in good health. In DNA, the CDR3 is TGTGCCAGCCAGGCTAGATTCTTCGAGACCCAGTACTTC. Translation: CASQARFFETQYF.